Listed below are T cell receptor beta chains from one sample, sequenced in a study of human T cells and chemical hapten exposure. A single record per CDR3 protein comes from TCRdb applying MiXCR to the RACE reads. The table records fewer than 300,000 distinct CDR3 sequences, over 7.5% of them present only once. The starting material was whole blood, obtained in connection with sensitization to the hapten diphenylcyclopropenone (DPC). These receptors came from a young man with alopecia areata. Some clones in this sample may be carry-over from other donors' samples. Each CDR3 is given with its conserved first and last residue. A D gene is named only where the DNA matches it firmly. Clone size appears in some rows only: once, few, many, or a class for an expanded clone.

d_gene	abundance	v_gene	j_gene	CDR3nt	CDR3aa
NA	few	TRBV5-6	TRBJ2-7	TGTGCCAGCAGCTTGGACAGGGTGGCGTACGAGCAGTACTTC	CASSLDRVAYEQYF
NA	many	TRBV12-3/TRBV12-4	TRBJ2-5	TGTGCCAGCAGCGGAAACAGAGGCATCCAAGAGACCCAGTACTTC	CASSGNRGIQETQYF
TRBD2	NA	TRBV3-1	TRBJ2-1	TGTGCCAGCACTGATAGCGGGGGGGCCGAGCAGTTCTTC	CASTDSGGAEQFF
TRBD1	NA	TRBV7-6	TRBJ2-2	TGTGCCAGCAGCCTTACCCGGGACAGTAACACCGGGGAGCTGTTTTTT	CASSLTRDSNTGELFF
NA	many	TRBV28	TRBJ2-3	TGTGCCAGCAGTTTTGAGGGTTATACGCAGTATTTT	CASSFEGYTQYF
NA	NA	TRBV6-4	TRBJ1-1	TGTGCCAGCAGTGAGGGAGACCACACTGAAGCTTTCTTT	CASSEGDHTEAFF
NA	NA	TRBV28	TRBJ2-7	TGTGCCAGCAGTTTACGTCCGGCTAAGGGGCAGTACTTC	CASSLRPAKGQYF
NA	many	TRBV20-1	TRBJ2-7	TGCAGTGCTATCCGCCGTACCCACGAGCAGTACTTC	CSAIRRTHEQYF
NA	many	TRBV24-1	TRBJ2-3	TGTGCCACCAGTTTGACAGATACGCAGTATTTT	CATSLTDTQYF
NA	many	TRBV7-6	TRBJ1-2	TGTGCCAGCAGCTTCACGTCAGGGAACGGCTACACCTTC	CASSFTSGNGYTF
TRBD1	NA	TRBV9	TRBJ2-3	TGTGCCAGCAGCGTAGGTGAAGCAGGGGGAACAGATACGCAGTATTTT	CASSVGEAGGTDTQYF
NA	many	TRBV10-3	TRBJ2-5	TGTGCCATCAGTGAGTCGAATAGCAGGGTAGAGACCCAGTACTTC	CAISESNSRVETQYF
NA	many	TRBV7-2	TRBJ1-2	TGTGCCAGCAGCCAGGACAGAGGACCCTATGGCTACACCTTC	CASSQDRGPYGYTF
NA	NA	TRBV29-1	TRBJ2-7	TGCAGCGTTTTACAGGGTGTTAGTTACGAGCAGTACTTC	CSVLQGVSYEQYF
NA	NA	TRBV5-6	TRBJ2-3	TGTGCCAGCAGCTTGGTCGCGTTCACAGATACGCAGTATTTT	CASSLVAFTDTQYF
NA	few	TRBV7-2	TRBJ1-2	TGTGCCAGCAGCTTATCAGGGGACGCCTATGGCTACACCTTC	CASSLSGDAYGYTF
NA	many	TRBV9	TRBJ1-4	TGTGCCAGCAGCGTAGCGGGGGGCCTACTGTTTTTT	CASSVAGGLLFF
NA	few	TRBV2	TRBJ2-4	TGTGCCAGCAGTGAAGTGAGCGGAGTAAACATTCAGTACTTC	CASSEVSGVNIQYF
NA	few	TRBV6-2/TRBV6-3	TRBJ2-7	TGTGCCAGCAGGATCCTCTACGAGCAGTACTTC	CASRILYEQYF
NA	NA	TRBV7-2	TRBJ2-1	TGTGCCAGCAGCTCACAGGGGGGAGGGCGTGAGCAGTTCTTC	CASSSQGGGREQFF
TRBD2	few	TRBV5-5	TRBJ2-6	TGTGCCAGCAGCTTGGTCGGACTAGCCGGCTCTGGGGCCAACGTCCTGACTTTC	CASSLVGLAGSGANVLTF
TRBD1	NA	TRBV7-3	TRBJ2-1	TGTGCCAGCAGCTTATACGGACAGGGTGGCAATGAGCAGTTCTTC	CASSLYGQGGNEQFF
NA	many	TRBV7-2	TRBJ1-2	TGTGCCAGCAGCTCCCAAGCCAGGCAGACAGTTAACTATGGCTACACCTTC	CASSSQARQTVNYGYTF
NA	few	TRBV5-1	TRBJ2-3	TGCGCCAGCAGCTTGGTGTTCCAGCGGTGGCCAGATACGCAGTATTTT	CASSLVFQRWPDTQYF
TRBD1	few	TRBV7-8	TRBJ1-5	TGTGCCAGCAGCTCAACAGGGGTCGGAAAACAGCCCCAGCATTTT	CASSSTGVGKQPQHF
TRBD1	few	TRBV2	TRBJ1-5	TGTGCCAGCAGTAAACAGGGGGTTCCCAATCAGCCCCAGCATTTT	CASSKQGVPNQPQHF
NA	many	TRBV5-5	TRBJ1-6	TGTGCCAGCAGCTGGGGGACGGGAAATTCACCCCTCCACTTT	CASSWGTGNSPLHF
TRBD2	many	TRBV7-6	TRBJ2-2	TGTGCCAGCAGTCTTGGGACTAGCGGGGGCCTGGCGAACACCGGGGAGCTGTTTTTT	CASSLGTSGGLANTGELFF
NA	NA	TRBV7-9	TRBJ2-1	TGTGCCAGCAGCCCATGGCTAGATCCGATTTCCAATGAGCAGTTCTTC	CASSPWLDPISNEQFF
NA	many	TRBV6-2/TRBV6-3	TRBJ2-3	TGTGCCAGCAGTTACCCTGTTGCATGGATGTCCACAGATACGCAGTATTTT	CASSYPVAWMSTDTQYF
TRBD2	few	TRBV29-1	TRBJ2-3	TGCAGCGCCCGCGAGCGGGGGGGTGCTAGCACAGATACGCAGTATTTT	CSARERGGASTDTQYF
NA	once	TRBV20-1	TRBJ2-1	TGCAGTGCTATTTCAGGGGGGCCATACAATGAGCAGTTCTTC	CSAISGGPYNEQFF
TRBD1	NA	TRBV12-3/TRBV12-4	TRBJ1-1	TGTGCCAGCAGTCCGGCGACAGGGGGGTACACTGAAGCTTTCTTT	CASSPATGGYTEAFF
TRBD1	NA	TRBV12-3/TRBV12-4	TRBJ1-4	TGTGCCAGCAGTGGCCAGCAGGGGGCAAAACTGTTTTTT	CASSGQQGAKLFF
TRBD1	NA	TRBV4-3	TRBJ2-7	TGCGCCAGCAGCCAAGATAGACAGGGTTCCTACGAGCAGTACTTC	CASSQDRQGSYEQYF